This TCR beta chain was recorded in a study of T-cell memory formation after mild COVID-19. The overall study: Clusters were largely donor specific.

This CDR3 is built from 14 residues. V gave up 0 bases and J gave up 6 bases, with 11 bases separating them. Germline V gene data show CDR1 as MGHRA and CDR2 as YSYEKL. This clonotype has only a few counts. TCRdb reprocessed the 5' RACE reads via MiXCR and lists one record per CDR3 protein. The repertoire holds tens of thousands of distinct CDR3 sequences, with 7.3% as singletons. The V gene is TRBV4-1, the J gene TRBJ2-5, with a possible D match to TRBD2 (5 bases). The specimen sequenced was PBMCs or a T cell subset sorted from them (not recorded which). The receptor was isolated from a man younger than 30 who had mild COVID-19 (a few samples of this study predate the infection). Cell type and time point are not known. In nucleotides, the CDR3 is TGCGCCAGCAGCCAAGAATCGGGGTTCCAGACCCAGTACTTC. The encoded protein is CASSQESGFQTQYF.